The 5 T cell receptor beta chains presented below share a single source sample, sequenced in a study of patients and donors after allogeneic stem cell transplantation (TCRdb year 2020). Receptor libraries were prepared by RT-PCR. TCRdb lists the instrument as NextSeq 550. TCRdb took the public reads, trimmed them with fastp at Q25, ran MiXCR for clone calling and kept in-frame beta chains. One record per CDR3 amino acid sequence lists the most common genes and DNA. The table for this sample lists about a million distinct CDR3 sequences; around 17% of them were counted only once. The top ten hold roughly 6% of the sample. Sequencing was carried out using blood, either unsorted or a sorted T cell fraction (not recorded which). Receptors were obtained from a human donor who was either an allogeneic HSCT recipient or a stem cell or donor lymphocyte infusion donor (not recorded which). It is not recorded whose cells these are; they may come from a transplant donor.

The chain links TRBV5-4 to TRBJ1-2; perhaps TRBD1 as D (5 bases). V gave up 4 bases and J gave up 4 bases, with 11 bases separating them. CDR1 SGHNT and CDR2 YYREEE come from the germline V gene (reference sequence). This CDR3 comprises 13 residues. CDR3 coding DNA: TGTGCCAGCAGCGAGGGGTTGAGCTATGGCTACACCTTC. Protein: CASSEGLSYGYTF. The full variable domain, rest sourced from reference TRBV5-4 and TRBJ1-2, is ETGVTQSPTHLIKTRGQQVTLRCSSQSGHNTVSWYQQALGQGPQFIFQYYREEENGRGNFPPRFSGLQFPNYSSELNVNALELDDSALYLCASSEGLSYGYTFGSGTRLTVV.

This clonotype showed up just a few times. The chain is built from TRBV6-1 and TRBJ1-4, with D uncertain. The V gene lost 6 bases and the J gene lost 8 bases, with 16 bases spanning the gap. The length of the CDR3 is 14 residues. Germline V CDR1 and CDR2: MNHNS, SASEGT. The CDR3 DNA reads TGTGCCAGCAGAGTGTTTGGGCCCGGGGAAAAACTGTTTTTT. Protein product: CASRVFGPGEKLFF.

In its sample, this clonotype was seen many times. The genes are TRBV12-3 or TRBV12-4 and TRBJ1-5; TRBD1 is a possible D gene (5 bases). The CDR3 covers 14 residues. The V end lost 3 bases, the J end lost 4 bases, and 10 bases lay between the germline ends. The CDR3 DNA is TGTGCCAGCAGTTTGGGACCGTCTAATCAGCCCCAGCATTTT. It codes for CASSLGPSNQPQHF.

V is TRBV5-1 and J is TRBJ2-1; D possibly corresponds to TRBD1 (7 bases). CDR3 length: 15 amino acids. From germline, CDR1 is SGHRS and CDR2 YFSETQ. The ends were cut back, 0 bases at V and 10 bases at J, with 17 bases in the middle. The CDR3 protein is CASSLGPGGRVEQFF. CDR3 coding DNA: TGCGCCAGCAGCTTGGGCCCAGGGGGGAGAGTCGAGCAGTTCTTC.

This clonotype has more than one count but fewer than ten. The CDR3 loop is CASSHSGRRYNEQFF. CDR3 DNA sequence: TGTGCCAGCAGCCACAGCGGGAGGCGCTACAATGAGCAGTTCTTC. The genes are TRBV3-1 and TRBJ2-1, with TRBD2 matching 9 bases. Germline loops: CDR1 LGHDT, CDR2 YNNKEL (reference sequence). J was trimmed by 3 bases and V by 3 bases; bases with no gene match: 3. CDR3 length equals 15 residues.